This TCR beta chain was identified in a study of CD8 T cells in Susac syndrome. An input of roughly 0.45 to 1 ug of RNA was subjected to reverse transcription using random hexamers. TCRdb re-analysed the immunoSEQ multiplex PCR reads in MiXCR, keeping a single row per CDR3 protein. The table records under 550,000 distinct CDR3 sequences, more than 80% of them present only once. This CDR3 region has 12 residues. Trimming pared 5 bases from V and 11 bases from J, leaving 18 bases between. The germline CDR1 and CDR2 sequences are SQVTM and ANQGSEA. From blood CD8+ and CD4+ T cells, the TCR beta chain was sequenced. The multiple sclerosis controls comprised treatment-naive patients whose relapsing-remitting disease was stable or active. In contrast to the negatively isolated CD8+ and CD4+ T cells, TEMRA cells were FACS-enriched.

The sample taken for sequencing was CD8+ T cells from PBMCs. The receptor was isolated from a human donor with multiple sclerosis. The chain joins TRBV29-1 to TRBJ1-1, with a weak D call TRBD1 (6 bases). CDR3 DNA sequence: TGCAGCGTTCGGGACATTCGAAGATGGGCTTTCTTT. Translating it yields CSVRDIRRWAFF.